A single sample gave rise to the 24 T cell receptor beta chains below, sequenced in a study of blood T cell repertoires in COVID-19. Assay used: immunoSEQ multiplex PCR; TCRdb lists only in-frame clones, some missing. In the table there are around 130,000 clones, around 77% of which are singletons. Sequenced: peripheral blood. All receptors come from a human donor in a cohort sampled during active COVID-19.

The chain employs TRBV7-8 and TRBJ1-6, with D uncertain. The CDR3 runs 13 residues. The germline V gene encodes CDR1 SGHVS and CDR2 FQNEAQ. V shed 5 bases and J shed 8 bases, with 10 bases lying between them. CDR3 DNA sequence: TGTGCCAGCAGCCTCCCCGGTGATTCACCCCTCCACTTT. Amino acid sequence: CASSLPGDSPLHF.

The chain uses TRBV7-7 and TRBJ2-1, with 8 bases matching TRBD2. There are 15 residues in the CDR3. The germline V gene encodes CDR1 SSHAT and CDR2 FNYEAQ (reference sequence). J was trimmed by 7 bases and V by 1 base; bases with no gene match: 6. CDR3 DNA sequence: TGTGCCAGCAGCTTAGACGGGGGGGCCTTTAATGAGCAGTTCTTC. Amino acid sequence: CASSLDGGAFNEQFF.

The J gene is TRBJ2-1, the V gene TRBV5-8; D might be TRBD2 (7 bases). This CDR3 comprises 16 residues. The germline V gene has CDR1 SGHTS and CDR2 YDEGEE. Trimming removed 4 bases at V and 1 base at J, with 15 bases between. The CDR3 nucleotides are TGTGCCAGCAGCCCGAGAGCGGGGACATCCTACAATGAGCAGTTCTTC. Its translation is CASSPRAGTSYNEQFF.

The J gene is TRBJ1-5, the V gene TRBV30; 12 positions match TRBD1. The CDR3 runs to 15 residues. The J segment lost 4 bases and the V segment lost 5 bases, leaving 6 bases of the junction unmatched. The V gene's germline CDR1 is GTSNPN and CDR2 SVGIG (reference sequence). The chain's CDR3 is CAWGGQGAGNQPQHF. CDR3 DNA sequence: TGTGCCTGGGGGGGACAGGGGGCTGGGAATCAGCCCCAGCATTTT.

The genes are TRBV5-5 and TRBJ2-1; 16 bases match TRBD2. CDR3 length equals 19 residues. Germline V CDR1 and CDR2: SGHKS, YYEKEE (reference sequence). V shed 3 bases and J 7 bases; nucleotides not matched to a gene: 13. Here the CDR3 DNA reads TGTGCCAGCAGCTCCCGTCCCGGGACTAGCGGGGGGGCTGGAAATGAGCAGTTCTTC. Translation gives CASSSRPGTSGGAGNEQFF.

The V and J genes are TRBV19 and TRBJ2-2; 9 nucleotides line up with TRBD1. V dropped 6 bases and J dropped 6; count of bases not matched to a gene: 5. Germline CDR1 LNHDA, CDR2 SQIVND (reference sequence). The CDR3 sequence is 14 residues long. The CDR3 spells CASRGDRESGELFF. CDR3 in DNA: TGTGCCAGTAGAGGGGACAGGGAGTCCGGGGAGCTGTTTTTT.

The rearrangement links TRBV6-1 to TRBJ1-1; a possible D gene is TRBD1 (6 bases). Germline CDR1 and CDR2: MNHNS and SASEGT. The V end was cut by 3 bases, the J end by 7 bases, with 18 bases between. CDR3 size: 15 residues. In DNA form, the CDR3 reads TGTGCCAGCAGTGACCAGGTCGGACAGTTTGGTGAAGCTTTCTTT. Protein sequence: CASSDQVGQFGEAFF.

V usage is TRBV3-1 (or the pseudogene TRBV3-2) and J usage is TRBJ2-3; 9 bases line up with TRBD1. After removal of 4 bases from V and 6 bases from J, the junction contained 11 bases not matched to a gene. The CDR3 runs 16 residues. Germline V gene data show CDR1 as LGHDT and CDR2 as YNNKEL (reference sequence). CDR3 sequence (DNA): TGTGCCAGCAGCCGCCGGACAGGGGCGCTCACCGATACGCAGTATTTT. Its translation is CASSRRTGALTDTQYF.

The chain carries TRBV5-4 and TRBJ1-6, with 10 bases identical to TRBD1. Germline trimming cut 4 bases from V and 4 bases from J; bases unmatched to any gene: 8. The CDR3 runs 17 residues. Germline CDR1 SGHNT, CDR2 YYREEE (reference sequence). CDR3 bases: TGTGCCAGCAGCCCCGTGGACAGGGGGATTTATAATTCACCCCTCCACTTT. Translated: CASSPVDRGIYNSPLHF.

This rearrangement joins TRBV28 to TRBJ1-1; 7 bases align to TRBD1. Germline V lookup: CDR1 MDHEN, CDR2 SYDVKM. Trimming took 6 bases from V and 4 from J; bases not matched to a gene: 5. This CDR3 region has 13 residues. The CDR3 nucleotides read TGTGCCAGCAGATCTAGGGGGCTCACTGAAGCTTTCTTT. Encoded protein: CASRSRGLTEAFF.

V usage is TRBV30 and J usage is TRBJ1-1; 9 nucleotides agree with TRBD1. The germline V gene has CDR1 GTSNPN and CDR2 SVGIG (reference sequence). The CDR3 is 14 amino acids. With 5 bases clipped from V and 10 bases from J, the junction kept 14 bases outside the gene matches. The CDR3: CAWSLQGATVRAFF. CDR3 sequence (DNA): TGTGCCTGGTCATTACAGGGGGCGACGGTTAGAGCTTTCTTT. Combining the CDR3 with reference TRBV30 and TRBJ1-1 gives the whole variable domain SQTIHQWPATLVQPVGSPLSLECTVEGTSNPNLYWYRQAAGRGLQLLFYSVGIGQISSEVPQNLSASRPQDRQFILSSKKLLLSDSGFYLCAWSLQGATVRAFFGQGTRLTVV.

The chain uses TRBV7-9 and TRBJ2-3; TRBD2 aligns across 8 bases. There are 14 residues in the CDR3. The V gene's germline CDR1 is SEHNR and CDR2 FQNEAQ (reference sequence). The junction had 7 bases not matched to a gene; V was cut back by 5 bases and J by 6 bases. CDR3 loop: CASSNGGAPDTQYF. CDR3 bases: TGTGCCAGCAGCAACGGGGGGGCCCCTGATACGCAGTATTTT.

A single count supports this clone. The V gene is TRBV5-1, the J gene TRBJ2-7, with D maybe TRBD1 (6 bases). Germline V gene sequence: CDR1 SGHRS, CDR2 YFSETQ. This CDR3 is built from 15 residues. Trimming shortened V by 0 bases and J by 0 bases, and 10 bases separated the two germline ends. CDR3 amino acids: CASSLGGQPSYEQYF. CDR3 in DNA: TGCGCCAGCAGCTTGGGGGGACAACCCTCCTACGAGCAGTACTTC.

A few counts support this clone. V gene TRBV30 combines with J gene TRBJ1-2, with D hard to call. This CDR3 is built from 13 residues. The V gene lost 8 bases and the J gene lost 3 bases, with 16 bases spanning the gap. Germline assignment: CDR1 GTSNPN and CDR2 SVGIG (reference sequence). The CDR3 spells CAARTWRDYGYTF. The CDR3 DNA reads as TGTGCCGCCCGAACATGGAGGGACTATGGCTACACCTTC.

CDR3 loop: CASSLGTSGDYEQYF. The DNA of the CDR3 is TGTGCCAGCAGTCTAGGGACTAGCGGGGACTACGAGCAGTACTTC. The V and J genes are TRBV27 and TRBJ2-7; TRBD2 matches at 13 bases. The length of the CDR3 is 15 residues. Germline CDR1 reads MNHEY; CDR2 reads SMNVEV (reference sequence). Germline trimming cut 5 bases from V and 3 bases from J; bases unmatched to any gene: 4.

This rearrangement joins TRBV7-9 to TRBJ1-1, with TRBD1 matching 7 bases. This CDR3 is built from 15 residues. Germline loops: CDR1 SEHNR, CDR2 FQNEAQ (reference sequence). J gave up 1 base and V 5 bases, and 7 bases lay outside the gene matches. CDR3 protein: CASSDTGTENTEAFF. CDR3 nucleotide sequence: TGTGCCAGCAGCGACACCGGGACAGAGAACACTGAAGCTTTCTTT.

This clone has at least ten counts. Other DNA sequences of this sample code for an identical CDR3. Here the CDR3 reads CASSWGQGTGELFF. The CDR3 nucleotides are TGCGCCAGCAGCTGGGGACAGGGGACCGGGGAGCTGTTTTTT. This chain uses TRBV5-1 with TRBJ2-2, with 10 bases matching TRBD1. V shed 3 bases, J shed 5 bases, and the junction held 1 base outside the gene matches. The CDR3 sequence is 14 residues long. The germline CDR1 and CDR2 sequences are SGHRS and YFSETQ.

This chain uses TRBV5-1 with TRBJ1-5, with a possible D match to TRBD1 (5 bases). V lost 4 bases and J 4 bases, leaving 9 bases between the germline ends. This CDR3 has 13 amino acids. The germline V gene has CDR1 SGHRS and CDR2 YFSETQ. CDR3 in amino acids: CASSGGTNQPQHF. CDR3 in DNA: TGCGCCAGCAGCGGGGGGACTAATCAGCCCCAGCATTTT.

The CDR3 DNA sequence: TGTGCCAGCCTCGCGACAGGGTGGAACACTGAAGCTTTCTTT. This translates into CASLATGWNTEAFF. The chain is built from TRBV25-1 and TRBJ1-1, with 7 bases aligning to TRBD1. V was pared by 8 bases and J by 1 base, with 7 bases of the junction left unmatched. Germline V gives CDR1 MGHDK, CDR2 SYGVNS. The CDR3 extends over 14 amino acids.

The V call is TRBV13, the J call TRBJ2-1; D perhaps matches TRBD2 (5 bases). The CDR3 spans 12 residues. V lost 4 bases, J lost 7 bases, and 8 bases lay in between. Per germline, CDR1 PRHDT and CDR2 FYEKMQ (reference sequence). The CDR3 loop reads CASSSRRNEQFF. CDR3 bases: TGTGCCAGCAGCTCCCGGAGGAATGAGCAGTTCTTC.

The chain recombines TRBV3-1 (or the pseudogene TRBV3-2) with TRBJ2-6, with a possible D match to TRBD1 (6 bases). Germline values: CDR1 LGHDT, CDR2 YNNKEL (reference sequence). Trimming removed 4 bases at V and 4 bases at J, with 11 bases between. CDR3 length: 15 residues. The CDR3: CASSRQASGANVLTF. The CDR3 DNA follows: TGTGCCAGCAGCCGACAGGCCTCAGGGGCCAACGTCCTGACTTTC.

CDR3 in amino acids: CAWSVGVLSDTQYF. CDR3 nucleotides: TGTGCCTGGAGTGTAGGGGTACTCTCAGATACGCAGTATTTT. This chain joins TRBV30 and TRBJ2-3; D perhaps matches TRBD1 (5 bases). V shed 0 bases and J shed 4 bases, with 11 bases lying between them. The CDR3 loop spans 14 amino acids. Germline V lookup: CDR1 GTSNPN, CDR2 SVGIG (reference sequence).

The V and J genes are TRBV27 and TRBJ1-1; unclear D gene. V lost 0 bases, J lost 2 bases, and 4 bases lay in between. Per germline, CDR1 MNHEY and CDR2 SMNVEV (reference sequence). This CDR3 is 13 amino acids long. The CDR3 nucleotides read TGTGCCAGCAGTTTATCGTTAAACACTGAAGCTTTCTTT. Residues: CASSLSLNTEAFF.

DNA for the CDR3: TGTGCCAGCAGCTTACCTGGCCAGGGGCTCGACGAGCAGTACTTC. As protein: CASSLPGQGLDEQYF. J is TRBJ2-7 and V is TRBV11-2, with D perhaps TRBD1 (6 bases). The CDR3 sequence is 15 residues long. The V gene lost 2 bases and the J gene lost 5 bases, with 16 bases spanning the gap. Germline CDR1 and CDR2: SGHAT and FQNNGV.